This T cell receptor (beta chain) was recorded in a study of a mutant IDH1 vaccine in newly diagnosed glioma. About the study: The sex distribution of treated patients was roughly 62% male and around 40% female, with a mean age of roughly 40 years.

The protocol was immunoSEQ multiplex PCR, while the TCRdb copy is restricted to in-frame clones and leaves out a portion. Of some 51,000 clones detected, about three quarters appear once; the ten largest clones hold approximately 5.2%. To note about this clone: Its target is unknown.

The J segment lost 4 bases and the V segment lost 5 bases, leaving 10 bases of the junction unmatched. Looked up from germline, CDR1 is MGHRA and CDR2 is YSYEKL. The CDR3 covers 15 residues. The sample's time point: week 5, during vaccination. A 20-mer mutant IDH1 peptide at 300 ug was injected subcutaneously with topical imiquimod. Astrocytomas that were new, WHO grade 3 or 4, IDH1-mutant and ATRX-lost were present in the donors. This TCR was recovered from a man in his forties or fifties with glioma. The J gene is TRBJ1-2, the V gene TRBV4-1; 7 bases agree with TRBD1. This specimen was PBMCs, taken from a glioma patient whose treatment included an IDH1 peptide vaccine. The CDR3 loop reads CASSYPGGQPYGYTF. Here the CDR3 DNA reads TGCGCCAGCAGCTATCCAGGGGGTCAACCCTATGGCTACACCTTC.